This section outlines one TCR beta chain sequence together with its context. There is no known antigen for this receptor. Within one base of it there is no much larger clone, and no base qualities were kept. This sample stems from a study of shared clonotypes between healthy human individuals (dated by TCRdb to about 2020). About the investigation overall: The cohort included a few men and two women between 18 and 49 years of age. Per donor, three plates each were used for CD4 naive and CD4 memory, two for CD8 naive, and one for CD8 memory. The study deeply sequenced blood TCR repertoires of about 5 healthy adults to estimate repertoire size and the extent of clonotype sharing between individuals. Different laboratories and diverse techniques were used to prepare libraries and sequence TCR repertoires, to increase sequencing depth and limit assay-specific biases. Between about 0.9 and 10 billion PBMCs per donor were obtained by leukapheresis.

The research as a whole found: Rarefaction of sorted-subset datasets indicated incomplete sequencing despite the large sequencing depth. Across a handful of donors, about 5% of naive CD4, 3% to 4% of naive CD8, approximately 2.5% of memory CD4, and 0.4% of memory CD8 clonotypes were shared. Pairwise subsampling indicated that sequencing depth was expected to affect the degree of clonotype sharing among donors. Naive subsets generally had larger estimated clonotype richness than memory subsets did. Higher generation probabilities were observed for clonotypes shared by all four sorted-subset donors than for non-shared clonotypes. Only blood was sampled, and tissue TCR repertoires likely differ from those in blood. Because the study included only a small number of donors, the genetic and exposure-history diversity represented was limited.

Donors were healthy HIV-negative adults with no recently reported acute infections or vaccinations. Every donor was a Caucasian adult residing in Nashville, Tennessee, USA. Magnetic negative selection was used to enrich CD4+ T cells, after which naive cells were positively selected on CD45RA and the negative fraction became the memory subset. Blood was collected by leukapheresis, and PBMCs were isolated by Ficoll-Histopaque density gradient centrifugation and then cryopreserved in liquid nitrogen vapor phase. Purity and quantity of every magnetically sorted T cell population were checked by analytical flow cytometry. From each sorted fraction, genomic DNA was isolated and quantified by UV absorbance on a Nanodrop 2000c. TCR CDR3 regions were amplified from genomic DNA by multiplex PCR using the deep immunoSEQ assay. Extracted genomic DNA from each cell subset was spread evenly across all wells of several immunoSEQ 96-well plates, with each plate serving as a replicate. For sorted subsets, 200 to 250 ng genomic DNA, equal to 25,000 to 35,000 T cell genomes, was loaded into each replicate PCR. Purified libraries were measured with a Qubit 3.0 fluorometer, size-checked on a Bioanalyzer 2100, and measured again with the KAPA Library Quantification kit. Every immunoSEQ 96-well plate was sequenced on a separate single-read 150-cycle Illumina NextSeq 550 flow cell. Per the authors' processing: The immunoSEQ output contained only junctional sequences without quality scores, so filtering could not match that applied to full-length reads. Sequences were annotated with PyIR, a Python wrapper for IgBLAST v1.9, using IMGT germline references to assign V/J genes and CDR3. Reads were filtered out if the reads had weak V/J assignments (E-value above 1e-6), no CDR3, stop codons, out-of-frame junctions, or ambiguous translated residues. V3J clonotypes were defined by identical inferred V gene, J gene, and CDR3 amino acid sequence. Percentage overlap between repertoires was calculated by dividing the number of shared unique clonotypes by the size of the smaller repertoire. Three approaches were used to assess repertoire richness: RTK rarefaction, the Chao1 estimator, and Recon v2.1 estimates of unobserved clonotypes. Generation probabilities for all TCRbeta clonotypes obtained by the gDNA method from a handful of donors were computed using OLGA. TCRdb retrieved this table from immuneACCESS and kept in-frame rearrangements only. Not all clones are present; in checked studies, unresolved V genes account for under half, and no reason is known for the remainder. That table is the source of V, J and clone size, and D and trimming were worked out from the DNA. This sample holds some 680,000 clones; about 80% were observed only once. The leading ten clones occupy 1.5% to 2% of the sample.

Ends trimmed: V by 1 base, J by 8 bases; bases unmatched to a gene: 4. In the germline V gene, CDR1 corresponds to SGHRS and CDR2 to YFSETQ. There are 15 amino acids in the CDR3, from cysteine to phenylalanine inclusive. Only the CDR3 DNA stays, 45 bases, in frame from base 1. The sequencing sample was made of memory CD4+ T cells sorted from blood. The sample's cell subset or site label, in plain terms: CD45RA-negative fraction. The rearrangement joined TRBV5-1 to TRBJ2-1; 12 central nucleotides agree with TRBD2. The clonotype was recovered from a woman aged 25 to 39 in good health. The base sequence is TGCGCCAGCAGCTTGACTAGCGGGAGGTTACATGAGCAGTTCTTC. Its amino acids are CASSLTSGRLHEQFF.